This T cell receptor beta chain was sequenced in a study of blood T cell repertoires in COVID-19. Study at large: Whether acute or convalescent, the COVID-19 samples came from the United States, Italy and Spain.

Sequenced by immunoSEQ multiplex PCR; TCRdb stores in-frame clones only, minus some. Of roughly 410,000 clones in the sample, 87% are singletons; the top ten hold about 2.5%. Seattle-derived patients entered the study during active infection and were followed longitudinally. The CDR3 covers 19 residues. Germline-derived CDR1 and CDR2 are MDHEN and SYDVKM. Deletions cut 6 bases from V and 0 bases from J, with 24 bases between. The receptor comes from a woman in her sixties with COVID-19, enrolled during active disease. The J gene is TRBJ1-5, the V gene TRBV28; D is unresolved. Sequencing used peripheral blood. CDR3 amino acids: CASSSHPGMQSNSNQPQHF. The CDR3 bases are TGTGCCAGCAGCTCCCACCCGGGTATGCAGTCCAATAGCAATCAGCCCCAGCATTTT. The entire variable domain, with the rest obtained from reference TRBV28 and TRBJ1-5, is as follows: DVKVTQSSRYLVKRTGEKVFLECVQDMDHENMFWYRQDPGLGLRLIYFSYDVKMKEKGDIPEGYSVSREKKERFSLILESASTNQTSMYLCASSSHPGMQSNSNQPQHFGDGTRLSIL.